Below, one T cell receptor (beta chain) is given with its context. The CDR3 has 17 amino acids. V shed 6 bases and J 1 base; nucleotides not matched to a gene: 13. Germline assignment: CDR1 WSHSY and CDR2 SAAADI. This entry is derived from a study of tumour-infiltrating T cells in Burkitt lymphoma. Background on the study: Overall and progression-free survival were predicted by productive clonality.

Data came from immunoSEQ multiplex PCR; TCRdb stores just in-frame clones and leaves some out. The sample records 11,000 to 15,000 clones, roughly 77% being singletons. The specimen was tumor tissue. The receptor was isolated from a human donor with diffuse large B-cell lymphoma. The V and J genes are TRBV10-2 and TRBJ1-1, with 8 nucleotides matching TRBD1. CDR3 nucleotide sequence: TGCGCCAGCAGCGTGGACAGGGAGAGTTACGGGAACACTGAAGCTTTCTTT. Encoded protein: CASSVDRESYGNTEAFF.